This T cell receptor beta chain was retrieved from a study of cytomegalovirus exposure and HLA in healthy donors. Trimming took 4 bases from V and 9 from J; bases not matched to a gene: 9. Germline values: CDR1 MGHRA, CDR2 YSYEKL. The CDR3 is 16 residues long. Remarks on this clone: Its antigen remains unidentified.

General study results and limits: Most of the TCR beta V segments (in an earlier analysis) were productive either about 87% or about 30% of the time.

PCR used 60 Vbeta primers and 13 Jbeta primers. The data were produced by immunoSEQ multiplex PCR, yet TCRdb's version contains in-frame clones alone and is incomplete. Of 90,000 to 120,000 clones listed, around 80% are singletons. The TCR was taken from a woman in her thirties or forties in good health and CMV-seronegative. The chain recombines TRBV4-1 with TRBJ2-1, with 13 bases that match TRBD2. Material for sequencing was PBMCs. The CDR3 loop reads CASSPGLAGRWGEQFF. The CDR3 nucleotides are TGCGCCAGCAGCCCGGGACTAGCGGGAAGGTGGGGTGAGCAGTTCTTC.